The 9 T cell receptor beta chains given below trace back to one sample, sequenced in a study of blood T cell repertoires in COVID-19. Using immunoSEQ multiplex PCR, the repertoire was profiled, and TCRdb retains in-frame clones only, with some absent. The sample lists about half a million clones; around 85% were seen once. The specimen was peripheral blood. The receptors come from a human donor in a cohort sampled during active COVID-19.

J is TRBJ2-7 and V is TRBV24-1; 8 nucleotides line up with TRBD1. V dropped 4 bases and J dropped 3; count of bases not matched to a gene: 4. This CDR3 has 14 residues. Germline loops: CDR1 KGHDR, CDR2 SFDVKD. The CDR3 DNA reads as TGTGCCACCAGTGACGCTGACAGGGGCTACGAGCAGTACTTC. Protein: CATSDADRGYEQYF.

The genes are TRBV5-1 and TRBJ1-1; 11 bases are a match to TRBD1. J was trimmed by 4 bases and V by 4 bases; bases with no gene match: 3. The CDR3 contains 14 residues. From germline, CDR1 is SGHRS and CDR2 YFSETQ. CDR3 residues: CASSRDRGVTEAFF. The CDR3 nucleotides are TGCGCCAGCAGCCGGGACAGGGGGGTCACTGAAGCTTTCTTT. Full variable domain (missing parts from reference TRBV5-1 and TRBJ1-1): KAGVTQTPRYLIKTRGQQVTLSCSPISGHRSVSWYQQTPGQGLQFLFEYFSETQRNKGNFPGRFSGRQFSNSRSEMNVSTLELGDSALYLCASSRDRGVTEAFFGQGTRLTVV.

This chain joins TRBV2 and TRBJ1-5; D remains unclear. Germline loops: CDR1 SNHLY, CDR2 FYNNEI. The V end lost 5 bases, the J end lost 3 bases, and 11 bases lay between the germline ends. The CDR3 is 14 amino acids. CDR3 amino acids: CASSPETFNQPQHF. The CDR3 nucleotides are TGTGCCAGCAGTCCCGAGACATTCAATCAGCCCCAGCATTTT.

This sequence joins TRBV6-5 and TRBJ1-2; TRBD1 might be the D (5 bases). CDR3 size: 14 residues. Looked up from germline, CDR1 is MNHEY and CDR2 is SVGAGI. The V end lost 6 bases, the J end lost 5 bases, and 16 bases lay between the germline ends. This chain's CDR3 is CASSPQGIGYGYTF. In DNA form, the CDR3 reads TGTGCCAGCAGCCCCCAGGGTATCGGGTATGGCTACACCTTC.

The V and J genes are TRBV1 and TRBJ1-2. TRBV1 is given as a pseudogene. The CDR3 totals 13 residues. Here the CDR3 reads CTSGDRANYGYTF. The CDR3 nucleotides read TGCACCAGCGGCGATCGAGCGAACTATGGCTACACCTTC.

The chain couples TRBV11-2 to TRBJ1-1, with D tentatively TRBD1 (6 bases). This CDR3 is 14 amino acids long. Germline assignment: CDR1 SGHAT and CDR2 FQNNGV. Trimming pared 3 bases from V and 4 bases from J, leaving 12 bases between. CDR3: CASSFRAGVTEAFF. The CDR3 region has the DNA TGTGCCAGCAGCTTTCGGGCAGGGGTCACTGAAGCTTTCTTT.

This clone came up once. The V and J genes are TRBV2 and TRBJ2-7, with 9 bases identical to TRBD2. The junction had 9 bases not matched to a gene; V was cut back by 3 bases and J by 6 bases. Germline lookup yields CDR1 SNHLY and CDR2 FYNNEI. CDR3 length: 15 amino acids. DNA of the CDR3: TGTGCCAGCAGTGAGTACGCGGGAGGGCAGAGCGAGCAGTACTTC. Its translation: CASSEYAGGQSEQYF.

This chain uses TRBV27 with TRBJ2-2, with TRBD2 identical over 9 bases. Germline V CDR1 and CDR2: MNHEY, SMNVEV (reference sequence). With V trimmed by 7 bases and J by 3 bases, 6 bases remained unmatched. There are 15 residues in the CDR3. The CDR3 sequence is CASKHRLADTGELFF. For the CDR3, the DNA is TGTGCCAGCAAACATAGACTAGCGGACACCGGGGAGCTGTTTTTT.

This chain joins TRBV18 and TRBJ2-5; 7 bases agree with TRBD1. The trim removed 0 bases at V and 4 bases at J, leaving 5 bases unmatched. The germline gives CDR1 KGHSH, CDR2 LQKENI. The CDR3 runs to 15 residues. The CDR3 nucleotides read TGTGCCAGCTCACCACCGGTTTCAGGGGGAGAGACCCAGTACTTC. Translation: CASSPPVSGGETQYF.